Listed here are 28 T cell receptor beta chains from one sample, sequenced in a study of T cells in Graves' hyperthyroidism and ophthalmopathy. TCR beta CDR3 regions were amplified from RNA. An initial round of RT-PCR targeting the TCR CDR3 relied on the HTBI primer set. TCRdb re-derived calls from the multiplex PCR reads in MiXCR, one entry per CDR3 protein. The repertoire has approximately 610,000 distinct CDR3 sequences, around 15% of them found once; the top ten carry roughly 4.3%. The sample consisted of blood. The receptor source for this set is a woman in her thirties or forties with Graves' ophthalmopathy.

V is TRBV6-2 or TRBV6-3 and J is TRBJ2-7; the D is unclear. Trimming left V 7 bases short and J 3 bases short, with 19 bases between. The CDR3 length is 15 residues. CDR1 is MNHEY and CDR2 is SVGEGT in the germline V gene. CDR3 amino acids: CASTPPGSRFYEQYF. CDR3 DNA: TGTGCCAGCACTCCTCCCGGCAGCCGCTTCTACGAGCAGTACTTC.

This rearrangement joins TRBV2 to TRBJ2-7, with unresolved D. The CDR3 has 14 amino acids. V was cut by 3 bases and J by 3 bases, with 12 bases left in between. CDR1 is SNHLY and CDR2 is FYNNEI in the germline V gene. CDR3 DNA sequence: TGTGCCAGCAGTGACCCGCCTAACGGCTACGAGCAGTACTTC. It translates to CASSDPPNGYEQYF. The complete variable domain, with remaining parts taken from reference TRBV2 and TRBJ2-7, reads EPEVTQTPSHQVTQMGQEVILRCVPISNHLYFYWYRQILGQKVEFLVSFYNNEISEKSEIFDDQFSVERPDGSNFTLKIRSTKLEDSAMYFCASSDPPNGYEQYFGPGTRLTVT.

This chain links TRBV5-1 with TRBJ2-7, with 7 bases identical to TRBD2. Germline V CDR1 and CDR2: SGHRS, YFSETQ. There are 15 residues in the CDR3. V shed 2 bases and J 3 bases; nucleotides not matched to a gene: 8. The CDR3 nucleotides are TGCGCCAGCAGCTTCAGCGGGACCCACCTCTACGAGCAGTACTTC. Translation: CASSFSGTHLYEQYF.

This clonotype turned up a few times. The chain carries TRBV7-6 and TRBJ2-6; D unclear. The CDR3 runs to 16 residues. Germline values: CDR1 SGHVS, CDR2 FNYEAQ. Trimming took off 5 bases at V and 2 bases at J, with 13 bases between the two ends. CDR3 in amino acids: CASSKNIPPGANVLTF. The CDR3 bases are TGTGCCAGCAGCAAAAATATCCCCCCTGGGGCCAACGTCCTGACTTTC.

The table lists this clonotype with many counts. The genes are TRBV24-1 and TRBJ2-7, with TRBD1 matching over 7 bases. CDR3 length: 13 residues. V shed 4 bases and J 6 bases; nucleotides not matched to a gene: 5. Germline CDR1 KGHDR, CDR2 SFDVKD. The CDR3, as DNA: TGTGCCACCAGTGAAACGACAGGGTTCGAGCAGTACTTC. Protein product: CATSETTGFEQYF.

This clonotype has ten or more counts. Since a much larger clone is just one base distant, this may be a read error. CDR3 nucleotides: TGTGCCAGCAGTTACTCGATAGCTGCGACCTACGAGCAGTACTTC. Translation: CASSYSIAATYEQYF. The chain recombines TRBV6-2 or TRBV6-3 with TRBJ2-7; D call uncertain. This CDR3 is 15 amino acids long. The V gene lost 0 bases and the J gene lost 2 bases, with 11 bases spanning the gap. Germline CDR1 MNHEY, CDR2 SVGEGT.

Here the CDR3 DNA reads TGTGCCAGCTCACCACCTTGGAGCCTAGAGGGGCATGAGCAGTTCTTC. This encodes CASSPPWSLEGHEQFF. V gene TRBV18 combines with J gene TRBJ2-1; TRBD1 or TRBD2 may be the D gene (5 bases each). From germline, CDR1 is KGHSH and CDR2 LQKENI. Trimming left V 0 bases short and J 8 bases short, with 17 bases between. The CDR3 runs 16 residues.

This clonotype was seen repeatedly, ten times or more. The rearrangement uses TRBV12-3 or TRBV12-4 and TRBJ2-7; 10 nucleotides align to TRBD1. The CDR3 spans 15 residues. The ends lost 5 bases at V and 6 bases at J; junction bases unmatched: 10. This CDR3 is CASSLRPGQGSEQYF. The CDR3 DNA reads TGTGCCAGCAGTCTAAGACCGGGACAGGGGAGCGAGCAGTACTTC.

This clonotype was detected many times. This chain connects TRBV28 to TRBJ1-2; D unclear. The CDR3 has 17 amino acids. Germline V gene lookup returns CDR1 MDHEN and CDR2 SYDVKM. V lost 3 bases, J lost 5 bases, and 22 bases lay in between. The CDR3 loop reads CASSFDPQGSREYGYTF. The DNA for the CDR3 is TGTGCCAGCAGTTTCGACCCGCAAGGGTCCCGGGAGTATGGCTACACCTTC.

This clonotype has a count of ten or more. This chain links TRBV15 with TRBJ2-7, with TRBD2 matching over 12 bases. J lost 6 bases, V lost 5 bases, and 11 bases had no gene match. Germline CDR1 reads LNHNV; CDR2 reads YYDKDF (reference sequence). The CDR3 is made up of 16 amino acids. DNA of the CDR3: TGTGCCACCAGCTTTTCGCTAGCGGGAGGGAAATTCGAGCAGTACTTC. It is translated as CATSFSLAGGKFEQYF.

Many counts were recorded for this clonotype. The rearrangement uses TRBV9 and TRBJ2-2; TRBD1 agrees at 11 bases. Germline CDR1 SGDLS, CDR2 YYNGEE. The junction had 7 bases not matched to a gene; V was cut back by 7 bases and J by 5 bases. CDR3 size: 15 residues. The CDR3 nucleotides are TGTGCCAGCGGAGGACAGGGGGCCGAGACCGGGGAGCTGTTTTTT. This codes for CASGGQGAETGELFF.

The sample holds many counts of this clonotype. This chain uses TRBV15 with TRBJ1-1, with 7 bases fitting TRBD1. CDR1 is LNHNV, CDR2 YYDKDF, per germline (reference sequence). Losses at the gene ends were 7 bases for V and 5 bases for J; bases not matched to a gene: 13. The CDR3 has 15 residues. In nucleotides, the CDR3 is TGTGCCACCATACTCTCCCGGACAGGTTGGACTGAAGCTTTCTTT. This sequence encodes CATILSRTGWTEAFF.

At least ten counts were recorded for this clonotype. CDR3 coding DNA: TGTGCCATCTCTAGAGAACGTGGAGAGACCCAGTACTTC. Translation: CAISRERGETQYF. V usage is TRBV10-3 and J usage is TRBJ2-5; D unclear. The CDR3 covers 13 residues. Trimming removed 8 bases at V and 4 bases at J, with 14 bases between. The germline V gene has CDR1 ENHRY and CDR2 SYGVKD.

This clonotype was observed a handful of times. The CDR3 nucleotides are TGTGCCAGCACCGAACGGCAGGGGAGGCACGAGCAGTACTTC. Protein sequence: CASTERQGRHEQYF. This chain joins TRBV6-2 or TRBV6-3 and TRBJ2-7; D tentatively reads TRBD1 or TRBD2 (6 bases each). Looked up from germline, CDR1 is MNHEY and CDR2 is SVGEGT. The V end lost 7 bases, the J end lost 5 bases, and 18 bases lay between the germline ends. The CDR3 covers 14 residues.

In regard to this clonotype: This may arise from a read error, as a much more abundant clone is one base away. The gene calls are TRBV6-1 and TRBJ2-7; D is unclear. V was shortened by 7 bases and J by 2 bases, with 18 bases between the two germline ends. Germline assignment: CDR1 MNHNS and CDR2 SASEGT. The CDR3 covers 15 residues. CDR3 nucleotides: TGTGCCAGCATAAGTGTACACACACTACCCTACGAGCAGTACTTC. Translated, it gives CASISVHTLPYEQYF.

This clonotype was counted at least ten times. The chain employs TRBV6-2 or TRBV6-3 and TRBJ2-4; no clear D. CDR3 length equals 12 residues. Germline loops: CDR1 MNHEY, CDR2 SVGEGT. The germline V and J ends were trimmed by 9 bases and 7 bases, with 13 bases remaining between them. This CDR3 reads CASRSQRNIQYF. Here the CDR3 DNA reads TGTGCCAGTCGGAGCCAGAGGAACATTCAGTACTTC.

This clonotype was counted ten times or more. The chain couples TRBV6-2 or TRBV6-3 to TRBJ1-5; 8 bases are a match to TRBD1. J gave up 6 bases and V 10 bases, and 8 bases lay outside the gene matches. The length of the CDR3 is 13 residues. Germline V gene data show CDR1 as MNHEY and CDR2 as SVGEGT. DNA of the CDR3: TGTGCCACCTGTACAGGGGGAATTCAGCCCCAGCATTTT. This sequence encodes CATCTGGIQPQHF.

There are many counts of this clonotype. V gene TRBV6-1 combines with J gene TRBJ2-2; unclear D gene. Germline V lookup: CDR1 MNHNS, CDR2 SASEGT. The CDR3 has 13 residues. With 7 bases removed from V and 7 bases from J, the gap between germline ends came to 13 bases. This CDR3 is CASTSRKDGELFF. The DNA of the CDR3 is TGTGCCAGCACCTCCCGGAAGGACGGGGAGCTGTTTTTT.

This clonotype occurred a few times. The gene calls are TRBV9 and TRBJ1-6; D may be TRBD1 (5 bases). This CDR3 contains 16 residues. CDR1 and CDR2 (germline): SGDLS, YYNGEE. Trimming took off 3 bases at V and 8 bases at J, with 18 bases between the two ends. CDR3 coding DNA: TGTGCCAGCAGCGCCTATGGGGCAGTAGGGGATTCACCCCTCCACTTT. Encoded protein: CASSAYGAVGDSPLHF.

This clonotype has ten or more counts. The chain joins TRBV11-2 to TRBJ2-5; D tentatively fits TRBD1 or TRBD2 (5 bases each). V was cut by 5 bases and J by 5 bases, with 15 bases left in between. Germline loops: CDR1 SGHAT, CDR2 FQNNGV. CDR3 size: 14 residues. The CDR3 protein is CASSHPMRDETQYF. CDR3 nucleotides: TGTGCCAGCAGCCACCCCATGAGGGACGAGACCCAGTACTTC.

This clonotype was picked up many times. This rearrangement joins TRBV7-8 to TRBJ2-5, with TRBD1 matching 9 bases. Germline V gives CDR1 SGHVS, CDR2 FQNEAQ. The CDR3 has 15 amino acids. V was clipped by 3 bases and J by 3 bases; unmatched bases: 5. The CDR3 nucleotides are TGTGCCAGCAGCTTTTACAGGGGGCGCGAAGAGACCCAGTACTTC. Translation gives CASSFYRGREETQYF.

This clonotype has ten or more counts. The chain combines TRBV19 with TRBJ1-2; 7 bases map to TRBD1. The CDR3 consists of 16 residues. With 2 bases clipped from V and 5 bases from J, the junction kept 11 bases outside the gene matches. Germline V lookup: CDR1 LNHDA, CDR2 SQIVND (reference sequence). CDR3 in amino acids: CASSISATGSVYGYTF. CDR3 DNA: TGTGCCAGTAGTATATCCGCGACAGGGTCGGTATATGGCTACACCTTC.

This clonotype was seen repeatedly, ten times or more. This sequence joins TRBV6-5 and TRBJ1-2, with D hard to call. Germline loops: CDR1 MNHEY, CDR2 SVGAGI. The length of the CDR3 is 13 residues. The V end was cut by 3 bases, the J end by 6 bases, with 11 bases between. CDR3 sequence reads: CASSYINRDGYTF. DNA for the CDR3: TGTGCCAGCAGTTATATCAATAGGGATGGCTACACCTTC.

V usage is TRBV5-1 and J usage is TRBJ2-5, with D unclear. The V gene lost 0 bases and the J gene lost 2 bases, with 8 bases spanning the gap. The germline gives CDR1 SGHRS, CDR2 YFSETQ. This CDR3 region has 14 residues. The chain's CDR3 is CASSLDAGQETQYF. The DNA for the CDR3 is TGCGCCAGCAGCTTGGACGCCGGGCAAGAGACCCAGTACTTC.

The genes are TRBV20-1 and TRBJ1-1; the D gene is possibly TRBD1 (5 bases). CDR1 and CDR2 (germline): DFQATT, SNEGSKA (reference sequence). The CDR3 has 12 residues. V lost 4 bases and J lost 3, with 9 bases in between. Here the CDR3 DNA reads TGCAGTGCTACAAGACAGCACACTGAAGCTTTCTTT. Its translation is CSATRQHTEAFF.

This clonotype has ten or more counts. The CDR3 loop is CASRREGAANVLTF. The CDR3 DNA is TGTGCCAGCAGAAGGGAGGGAGCGGCCAACGTCCTGACTTTC. This chain connects TRBV12-3 or TRBV12-4 to TRBJ2-6; 7 positions match TRBD2. This CDR3 is built from 14 residues. Germline trimming cut 6 bases from V and 6 bases from J; bases unmatched to any gene: 5.

This clonotype was observed at least ten times. V usage is TRBV28 and J usage is TRBJ2-4; D unresolved. The V end was cut by 3 bases, the J end by 0 bases, with 15 bases between. Germline V lookup: CDR1 MDHEN, CDR2 SYDVKM. The length of the CDR3 is 17 residues. CDR3 in amino acids: CASSFSGHRLAKNIQYF. The CDR3 DNA follows: TGTGCCAGCAGTTTTAGTGGCCATAGGCTAGCCAAAAACATTCAGTACTTC.

In this sample, this clonotype turned up many times. This chain uses TRBV7-3 with TRBJ1-5; D ambiguous. Trimming left V 0 bases short and J 6 bases short, with 6 bases between. Germline V CDR1 and CDR2: SGHTA, FQGTGA. The CDR3 has 13 amino acids. The CDR3 here is CASSLTWGQPQHF. For the CDR3, the DNA is TGTGCCAGCAGCTTAACGTGGGGTCAGCCCCAGCATTTT.